Given below is one T cell receptor beta chain in context. This sample stems from a study of OX40 agonist ivuxolimab in advanced cancers. Data came from immunoSEQ multiplex PCR; TCRdb stores just in-frame clones and leaves some out. Of roughly 70,000 clones detected, over 80% appear once; the ten largest clones hold around 0.31%. Sample: CD4+ or CD8+ T cells sorted from blood, taken in a trial of the OX40 agonist ivuxolimab. This TCR was recovered from an adult with an advanced solid tumor such as melanoma, head and neck, liver or kidney cancer.

CDR3 DNA sequence: TGTGCCAGCAGCCAAGGCCAGGGGGGGGTCCAGGGTGAGCAGTTCTTC. Translation gives CASSQGQGGVQGEQFF. The genes are TRBV14 and TRBJ2-1, with D perhaps assigned TRBD1 or TRBD2 (7 bases each). V lost 1 base and J lost 9, with 19 bases in between. CDR3 size: 16 residues. Germline V gene data show CDR1 as SGHDN and CDR2 as FVKESK.